This T cell receptor beta chain was profiled in a study of cytomegalovirus exposure and HLA in healthy donors. In regard to this clone: The antigen remains unidentified.

V was clipped by 5 bases and J by 0 bases; unmatched bases: 11. Looked up from germline, CDR1 is SGHAT and CDR2 is FQNNGV. The CDR3 spans 18 residues. Study observations and caveats: A reported reduction in N-insertions relative to the 666-donor mean was seen in an Asian-associated ancestry cluster in a later analysis.

PCR primers comprised 60 Vbeta and 13 Jbeta primers. Per the study methods: Later, an analysis found some 80 million unique TCR beta chains, and approximately 10 million of these were shared. Measured with immunoSEQ multiplex PCR; TCRdb has only the in-frame clones, and not every one. The DNA gave D and trimming, while V, J and clone size come from that table. This repertoire shows 150,000 to 200,000 clones, approximately 70% found once; its top ten account for 7.1%. This chain joins TRBV11-2 and TRBJ1-4; 8 bases are shared with TRBD1. This receptor was taken from a middle-aged man in good health and CMV-seropositive. Sequenced sample: PBMCs. CDR3 protein: CASSARQGRWATNEKLFF. CDR3 DNA sequence: TGTGCCAGCAGCGCACGACAGGGGAGGTGGGCAACTAATGAAAAACTGTTTTTT. Full variable domain (missing parts from reference TRBV11-2 and TRBJ1-4): EAGVAQSPRYKIIEKRQSVAFWCNPISGHATLYWYQQILGQGPKLLIQFQNNGVVDDSQLPKDRFSAERLKGVDSTLKIQPAKLEDSAVYLCASSARQGRWATNEKLFFGSGTQLSVL.